Below are 27 T cell receptor beta chains sequenced from a single sample in a study of OX40 agonist ivuxolimab in advanced cancers. Sequencing was performed with immunoSEQ multiplex PCR; in TCRdb, only in-frame clones are kept and a portion is missing. This table holds under 85,000 clones, roughly 80% found once. This material consisted of CD4+ or CD8+ T cells sorted from blood, taken in a trial of the OX40 agonist ivuxolimab. The source of these receptors is an adult with an advanced solid tumor such as melanoma, head and neck, liver or kidney cancer.

V is TRBV9 and J is TRBJ2-4; D not resolved. Deletions cut 3 bases from V and 8 bases from J, with 12 bases between. The CDR3 has 13 residues. Looked up from germline, CDR1 is SGDLS and CDR2 is YYNGEE. The CDR3 spells CASSAFGTDIQYF. In nucleotides, the CDR3 is TGTGCCAGCAGCGCTTTCGGCACTGACATTCAGTACTTC.

This chain joins TRBV12-5 and TRBJ2-4; D is undetermined. Trimming took off 0 bases at V and 8 bases at J, with 8 bases between the two ends. Germline V gene sequence: CDR1 LGHNT, CDR2 FRNRAP. CDR3 length: 13 residues. The CDR3 nucleotides read TGTGCTAGTGGTTTGGTGGGCCGTGACATTCAGTACTTC. This codes for CASGLVGRDIQYF. The full variable domain, completed using reference TRBV12-5 and TRBJ2-4, is DARVTQTPRHKVTEMGQEVTMRCQPILGHNTVFWYRQTMMQGLELLAYFRNRAPLDDSGMPKDRFSAEMPDATLATLKIQPSEPRDSAVYFCASGLVGRDIQYFGAGTRLSVL.

This rearrangement joins TRBV7-3 to TRBJ1-2; TRBD1 is a possible D gene (6 bases). Trimming took off 4 bases at V and 5 bases at J, with 11 bases between the two ends. The CDR3 runs to 13 residues. Germline CDR1 is SGHTA and CDR2 is FQGTGA. CDR3 protein: CASSSDSLYGYTF. The DNA of the CDR3 is TGTGCCAGCAGCTCGGACAGCTTGTATGGCTACACCTTC.

V usage is TRBV14 and J usage is TRBJ2-2, with 7 bases lining up with TRBD2. J gave up 5 bases and V 4 bases, and 4 bases lay outside the gene matches. This CDR3 region has 14 residues. The germline gives CDR1 SGHDN, CDR2 FVKESK. CDR3 sequence: CASSRQGGTGELFF. DNA of the CDR3: TGTGCCAGCAGCCGGCAGGGAGGGACCGGGGAGCTGTTTTTT.

This clone was observed a single time. The CDR3 DNA follows: TGTGCCAGCACCCCATGGGGAGGATTCTACAATGAGCAGTTCTTC. It yields the protein CASTPWGGFYNEQFF. The chain links TRBV11-2 to TRBJ2-1, with a tentative D call TRBD2 (6 bases). The CDR3 length is 15 residues. Germline V lookup: CDR1 SGHAT, CDR2 FQNNGV. Trimming removed 7 bases from V and 3 bases from J, with 16 bases in between.

This clone was observed once. V usage is TRBV19 and J usage is TRBJ1-2; a possible D gene is TRBD1 (5 bases). This CDR3 contains 14 residues. In germline, CDR1 is LNHDA, CDR2 SQIVND (reference sequence). Deletions cut 0 bases from V and 8 bases from J, with 13 bases between. CDR3 DNA sequence: TGTGCCAGTAGTATAGAAATGGGGGACCGGGGCTACACCTTC. Amino acid sequence: CASSIEMGDRGYTF.

This chain joins TRBV4-2 and TRBJ2-1, with a weak D call TRBD1 (5 bases). Trimming cost V 0 bases and J 3 bases, with 9 bases left between them. The CDR3 totals 15 residues. CDR1 is LGHNA and CDR2 is YNFKEQ in the germline V gene. Here the CDR3 reads CASSQDDRFYNEQFF. Here the CDR3 DNA reads TGTGCCAGCAGCCAAGACGACAGATTCTACAATGAGCAGTTCTTC.

The V call is TRBV6-5, the J call TRBJ1-1; D might be TRBD1 (5 bases). Germline V CDR1 and CDR2: MNHEY, SVGAGI. V gave up 8 bases and J gave up 1 base, with 14 bases separating them. There are 14 residues in the CDR3. CDR3 loop: CASRRGQANTEAFF. The CDR3 DNA sequence: TGTGCCAGCCGACGGGGCCAGGCGAACACTGAAGCTTTCTTT.

This clone appeared once. The chain combines TRBV7-2 with TRBJ2-2; the D is unclear. The germline V and J ends were trimmed by 5 bases and 9 bases, with 13 bases remaining between them. The CDR3 is 13 amino acids. CDR1 and CDR2 (germline): SGHTA, FQGNSA. CDR3 sequence reads: CASSPKATRELFF. CDR3 sequence (DNA): TGTGCCAGCAGCCCTAAGGCTACTAGGGAGCTGTTTTTT.

This chain links TRBV18 with TRBJ1-1; D remains ambiguous. Germline V gene sequence: CDR1 KGHSH, CDR2 LQKENI. This CDR3 spans 14 amino acids. Trimming stripped 2 bases from V and 2 bases from J, with 9 bases between. The CDR3 region is CASSPFGVNTEAFF. The CDR3 nucleotides read TGTGCCAGCTCACCATTCGGGGTCAACACTGAAGCTTTCTTT.

This clone was found once. The chain carries TRBV11-2 and TRBJ2-2, with D unclear. Trimming stripped 5 bases from V and 4 bases from J, with 8 bases between. Germline assignment: CDR1 SGHAT and CDR2 FQNNGV. The CDR3 is 13 amino acids. CDR3 protein: CASSPLVTGELFF. The CDR3 DNA sequence: TGTGCCAGCAGCCCTCTAGTCACCGGGGAGCTGTTTTTT.

This clone has only one observation. The chain has TRBV2 and TRBJ1-1; tentative D call: TRBD1 (5 bases). Trimming stripped 0 bases from V and 1 base from J, with 6 bases between. CDR1 is SNHLY and CDR2 is FYNNEI in the germline V gene. This CDR3 has 14 residues. The CDR3 is CASSEAGRNTEAFF. CDR3 nucleotide sequence: TGTGCCAGCAGTGAAGCGGGACGGAACACTGAAGCTTTCTTT.

The V and J genes are TRBV28 and TRBJ1-2; 7 bases are a match to TRBD1. Germline CDR1 reads MDHEN; CDR2 reads SYDVKM. The CDR3 is made up of 14 amino acids. V lost 2 bases to trimming and J lost 4 bases; unmatched junction nucleotides: 4. CDR3 residues: CASSLPDRAYGYTF. DNA for the CDR3: TGTGCCAGCAGTTTACCAGACAGGGCCTATGGCTACACCTTC.

This chain links TRBV14 with TRBJ2-7, with D unclear. The CDR3 is 15 amino acids. Trimming stripped 0 bases from V and 0 bases from J, with 9 bases between. From germline, CDR1 is SGHDN and CDR2 FVKESK. The CDR3 region has the DNA TGTGCCAGCAGCCAAGAACGGACCAGCTCCTACGAGCAGTACTTC. Translation gives CASSQERTSSYEQYF.

The rearrangement links TRBV5-6 to TRBJ2-5; D gene uncertain. CDR1 is SGHDT, CDR2 YYEEEE, per germline. Trimming left V 2 bases short and J 0 bases short, with 8 bases between. The CDR3 covers 14 residues. Here the CDR3 reads CASSFNHYQETQYF. In DNA form, the CDR3 reads TGTGCCAGCAGCTTCAACCACTACCAAGAGACCCAGTACTTC.

V is TRBV7-9 and J is TRBJ2-7, with D perhaps matching TRBD1 (5 bases). Trimming pared 5 bases from V and 5 bases from J, leaving 25 bases between. CDR1 and CDR2 (germline): SEHNR, FQNEAQ (reference sequence). The CDR3 is 17 residues long. Written as DNA, the CDR3 is TGTGCCAGCAGCGCCCCAAAGGTGGCGGAGTGGGGCCACGAGCAGTACTTC. This translates into CASSAPKVAEWGHEQYF.

This clone was detected many times. The chain joins TRBV30 to TRBJ1-1; D unresolved. The CDR3 runs to 12 residues. In germline, CDR1 is GTSNPN, CDR2 SVGIG (reference sequence). Between the trimmed V and J ends, which lost 4 bases and 1 base, there was a span of 7 bases. CDR3 in amino acids: CAWKGPNTEAFF. CDR3 nucleotide sequence: TGTGCCTGGAAGGGCCCGAACACTGAAGCTTTCTTT.

This chain links TRBV2 with TRBJ1-5; 7 nucleotides agree with TRBD1. The ends lost 5 bases at V and 6 bases at J; junction bases unmatched: 10. The length of the CDR3 is 15 residues. Germline V CDR1 and CDR2: SNHLY, FYNNEI. CDR3 loop: CASSRDSKGVQPQHF. CDR3 nucleotides: TGTGCCAGCAGTCGGGACAGTAAGGGCGTTCAGCCCCAGCATTTT.

The chain links TRBV2 to TRBJ1-1; 8 nucleotides align to TRBD1. The ends lost 7 bases at V and 1 base at J; junction bases unmatched: 2. In germline, CDR1 is SNHLY, CDR2 FYNNEI. The CDR3 spans 13 residues. The CDR3 here is CASTGTGNTEAFF. For the CDR3, the DNA is TGTGCCAGCACCGGGACAGGGAACACTGAAGCTTTCTTT.

The chain combines TRBV7-2 with TRBJ2-7, with 13 bases matching TRBD2. Germline lookup yields CDR1 SGHTA and CDR2 FQGNSA. J gave up 5 bases and V 3 bases, and 4 bases lay outside the gene matches. This CDR3 has 15 amino acids. The chain's CDR3 is CASSFGTSGMNEQYF. The CDR3 DNA follows: TGTGCCAGCAGCTTTGGGACTAGCGGGATGAACGAGCAGTACTTC.

The rearrangement links TRBV27 to TRBJ1-5, with D perhaps TRBD1 (5 bases). Germline values: CDR1 MNHEY, CDR2 SMNVEV (reference sequence). The CDR3 runs to 15 residues. V gave up 4 bases and J gave up 5 bases, with 15 bases separating them. CDR3 coding DNA: TGTGCCAGCAGTTCCGCCGGGGCGCGGGATCAGCCCCAGCATTTT. Translated, it gives CASSSAGARDQPQHF.

J is TRBJ1-1 and V is TRBV5-4; TRBD1 matches 7 bases. The CDR3 has 13 amino acids. The germline gives CDR1 SGHNT, CDR2 YYREEE (reference sequence). J lost 4 bases, V lost 2 bases, and 2 bases had no gene match. CDR3 loop: CASSFNRGTEAFF. The CDR3 coding sequence is TGTGCCAGCAGCTTCAACAGGGGCACTGAAGCTTTCTTT.

This chain uses TRBV4-3 with TRBJ2-7, with D tentatively TRBD2 (6 bases). Germline V gene lookup returns CDR1 LGHNA and CDR2 YSLEER. The CDR3 sequence is 15 residues long. Trimming cost V 0 bases and J 1 base, with 10 bases left between them. This chain's CDR3 is CASSQEGGRSYEQYF. The CDR3 nucleotides read TGCGCCAGCAGCCAAGAGGGGGGAAGATCCTACGAGCAGTACTTC.

The chain links TRBV4-2 to TRBJ2-7; the match to TRBD2 covers 7 bases. CDR1 and CDR2 (germline): LGHNA, YNFKEQ. The CDR3 extends over 16 amino acids. Germline trimming cut 3 bases from V and 3 bases from J; bases unmatched to any gene: 11. This chain's CDR3 is CASSHVDRGEGYEQYF. CDR3 nucleotide sequence: TGTGCCAGCAGCCACGTCGATCGGGGGGAAGGCTACGAGCAGTACTTC.

This clone has more than one count but fewer than ten. The rearrangement joins TRBV12-5 to TRBJ2-7; 9 positions match TRBD2. The germline CDR1 and CDR2 sequences are LGHNT and FRNRAP. This CDR3 has 16 amino acids. V lost 5 bases to trimming and J lost 3 bases; unmatched junction nucleotides: 11. CDR3 region: CASGSGQTSGFYEQYF. In DNA, the CDR3 is TGTGCTAGTGGTAGCGGACAGACTAGCGGTTTCTACGAGCAGTACTTC.

The chain is built from TRBV7-9 and TRBJ1-4; D not resolved. CDR3 length equals 15 residues. Trimming stripped 5 bases from V and 6 bases from J, with 16 bases between. CDR1 is SEHNR and CDR2 is FQNEAQ in the germline V gene (reference sequence). CDR3 sequence (DNA): TGTGCCAGCAGCACCCGTGGTGGCGGGTATGAAAAACTGTTTTTT. Its translation is CASSTRGGGYEKLFF.

This chain joins TRBV30 and TRBJ1-6; TRBD1 might be the D (5 bases). The ends were cut back, 1 base at V and 9 bases at J, with 16 bases in the middle. Per germline, CDR1 GTSNPN and CDR2 SVGIG (reference sequence). The CDR3 has 15 residues. The CDR3 bases are TGTGCCTGGAGTGAACCTCAGGGTATATCTTCACCCCTCCACTTT. It codes for CAWSEPQGISSPLHF.